The source of this TCR beta chain is a study of blood T cell repertoires in COVID-19. Turning to the study itself: COVID-19 samples, acute and convalescent, were from the United States, Italy and Spain. The cDNA or gDNA used as material had been derived from T cells, B-cell-depleted T cells, or PBMCs.

In the original processing: Estimated nucleated cell counts came from reference gene primer amplification. Sequenced by immunoSEQ multiplex PCR; TCRdb stores in-frame clones only, minus some. That table is the source of V, J and clone size, and D and trimming were worked out from the DNA. Here the sample spans about 200,000 clones, around 84% being singletons. The sequenced sample consisted of peripheral blood. This TCR derives from a man aged 55 to 70 with acute or convalescent COVID-19.

In nucleotides, the CDR3 is TGTGCCAGCAGCTTATGGCAGGGCGGGGGGATGAACACTGAAGCTTTCTTT. It specifies CASSLWQGGGMNTEAFF. V usage is TRBV7-8 and J usage is TRBJ1-1; D may be TRBD1 (5 bases). The CDR3 loop spans 17 amino acids. From germline, CDR1 is SGHVS and CDR2 FQNEAQ. V dropped 2 bases and J dropped 0 bases, with 16 bases sitting between them.